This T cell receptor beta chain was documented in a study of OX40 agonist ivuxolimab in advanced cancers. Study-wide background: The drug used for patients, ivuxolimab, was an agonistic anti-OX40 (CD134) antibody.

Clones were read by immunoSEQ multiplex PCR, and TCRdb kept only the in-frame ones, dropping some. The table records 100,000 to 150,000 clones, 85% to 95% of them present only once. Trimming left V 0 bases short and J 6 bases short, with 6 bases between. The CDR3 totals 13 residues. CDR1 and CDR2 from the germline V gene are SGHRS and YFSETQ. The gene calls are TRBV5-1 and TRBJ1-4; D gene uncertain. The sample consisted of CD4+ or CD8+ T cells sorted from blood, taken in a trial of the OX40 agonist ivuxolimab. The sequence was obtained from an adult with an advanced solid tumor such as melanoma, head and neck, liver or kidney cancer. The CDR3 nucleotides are TGCGCCAGCAGCTTGGCCGGGTATGAAAAACTGTTTTTT. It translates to CASSLAGYEKLFF.